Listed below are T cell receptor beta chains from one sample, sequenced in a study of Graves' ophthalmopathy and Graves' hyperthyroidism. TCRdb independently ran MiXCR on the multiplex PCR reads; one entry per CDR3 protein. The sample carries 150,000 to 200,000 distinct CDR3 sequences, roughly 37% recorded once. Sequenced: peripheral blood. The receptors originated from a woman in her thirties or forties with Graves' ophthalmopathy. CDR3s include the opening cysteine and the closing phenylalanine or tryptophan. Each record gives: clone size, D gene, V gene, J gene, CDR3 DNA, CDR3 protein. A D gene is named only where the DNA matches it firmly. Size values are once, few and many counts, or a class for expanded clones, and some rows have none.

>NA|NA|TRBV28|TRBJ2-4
TGTGCCAGCGGTGAGAGGGCAGGGCGGAACATTCAGTACTTC
CASGERAGRNIQYF
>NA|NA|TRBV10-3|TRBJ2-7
TGTGCCATCAGTGGGGGGGACTCCTACGAGCAGTACTTC
CAISGGDSYEQYF
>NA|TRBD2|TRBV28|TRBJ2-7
TGTGCCAGCAGTCGGACACTAGCGGGAGGCCTCACCTACGAGCAGTACTTC
CASSRTLAGGLTYEQYF
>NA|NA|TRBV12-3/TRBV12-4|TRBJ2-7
TGTGCCAGCAGTTACAGGGTAGTCTACGAGCAGTACTTC
CASSYRVVYEQYF
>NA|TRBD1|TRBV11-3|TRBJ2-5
TGTGCCAGCAGCCCGCAGGGGGCTGTAGAGACCCAGTACTTC
CASSPQGAVETQYF
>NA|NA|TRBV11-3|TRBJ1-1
TGTGCCAGCAGCCCCCTTAATAGGGGCGTCACTGAAGCTTTCTTT
CASSPLNRGVTEAFF
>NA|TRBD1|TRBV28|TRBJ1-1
TGTGCCAGCAGACGGACAGGGATATTAGGGAACACTGAAGCTTTCTTT
CASRRTGILGNTEAFF
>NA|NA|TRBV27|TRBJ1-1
TGTGCCAGCAGTTGGGACGCTGACCGCACTGAAGCTTTCTTT
CASSWDADRTEAFF
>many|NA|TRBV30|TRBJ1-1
TGTGCCTGGAGTGCCCAGGTGGTGGCGCAAGGAGCTTTCTTT
CAWSAQVVAQGAFF
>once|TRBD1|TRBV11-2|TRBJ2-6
TGTGCCAGCAGCACGACAGGGGGGACTGGGGCCAACGTCCTGACTTTC
CASSTTGGTGANVLTF
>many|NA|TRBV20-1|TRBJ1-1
TGCAGTGCGGAGTTCGAGGGGCTCACTGAAGCTTTCTTT
CSAEFEGLTEAFF
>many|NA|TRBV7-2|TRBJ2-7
TGTGCCAGCAGCTTTCGTACAGGATCCCAGAGGGAGCAGTACTTC
CASSFRTGSQREQYF
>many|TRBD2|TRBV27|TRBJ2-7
TGTGCCAGCAGTTCGGTAGCGGGCTACGAGCAGTACTTC
CASSSVAGYEQYF
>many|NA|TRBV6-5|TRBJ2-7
TGTGCCAGCGCGTGGCCCTCCTACGAGCAGTACTTC
CASAWPSYEQYF
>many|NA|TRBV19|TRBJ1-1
TGTGCCAGTAACCTAGGGGTTTCTGAAGCTTTCTTT
CASNLGVSEAFF
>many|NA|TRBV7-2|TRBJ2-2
TGTGCCAGCAGCCCCCATAGGACTGGCGGGGAGCTGTTTTTT
CASSPHRTGGELFF
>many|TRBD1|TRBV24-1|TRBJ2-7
TGTGCCACCAGTGACAGACAGGGCGAAGGCTACGAGCAGTACTTC
CATSDRQGEGYEQYF
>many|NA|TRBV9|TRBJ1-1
TGTGCCAGCAGCGTAGGTGGCATTCTCGCGAACACTGAAGCTTTCTTT
CASSVGGILANTEAFF
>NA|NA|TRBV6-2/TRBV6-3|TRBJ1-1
TGTGCCAGCAGTTACTCTCGACAGGCTATGAACACTGAAGCTTTCTTT
CASSYSRQAMNTEAFF
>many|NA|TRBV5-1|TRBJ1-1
TGCGCCAGCAGCACCTCCTTGGGGGGGGTTGACACTGAAGCTTTCTTT
CASSTSLGGVDTEAFF
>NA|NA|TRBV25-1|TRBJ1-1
TGTGCCAGCAGCGAAAATTATGAAGCGGCTTTCTTT
CASSENYEAAFF
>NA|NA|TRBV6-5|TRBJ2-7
TGTGCCAGCAGTTTGGTGGGGAATTCCTACGAGCAGTACTTC
CASSLVGNSYEQYF
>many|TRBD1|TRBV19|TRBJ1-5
TGTGCCAGTAGTATAACGCTCGACAGGGGGTCTTATCAGCCCCAGCATTTT
CASSITLDRGSYQPQHF
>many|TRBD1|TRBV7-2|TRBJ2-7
TGTGCCAGCAGCTCGGGACAGGCTTCCTACGAGCAGTACTTC
CASSSGQASYEQYF
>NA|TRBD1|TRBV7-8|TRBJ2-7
TGTGCCAGCAGCTTGCTGGGACAGGGGCACTACGAGCAGTACTTC
CASSLLGQGHYEQYF
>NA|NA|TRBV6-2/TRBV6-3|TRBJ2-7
TGTGCCATTACGGACAGTCATCCCTACGAGCAGTACTTC
CAITDSHPYEQYF
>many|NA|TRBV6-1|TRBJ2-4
TGTGCCAGCAGTGAACCCGATACATCAGCCAAAAACATTCAGTACTTC
CASSEPDTSAKNIQYF
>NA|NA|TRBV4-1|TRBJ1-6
TGCGCCAGCAGCCAAGGGACCTCAGGAACTTCACCCCTCCACTTT
CASSQGTSGTSPLHF
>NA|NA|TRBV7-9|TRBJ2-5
TGTGCCAGCAGCTTAGTGGATCAGGAAGAGACCCAGTACTTC
CASSLVDQEETQYF
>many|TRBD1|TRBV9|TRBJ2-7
TGTGCCAGCAGCCCCGACAGGGAAGTTTGGGAGCAGTACTTC
CASSPDREVWEQYF
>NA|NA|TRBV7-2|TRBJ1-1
TGTGCCAGCAGCTTAAATCGGCAGAGCACTGAAGCTTTCTTT
CASSLNRQSTEAFF
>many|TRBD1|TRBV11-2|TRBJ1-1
TGTGCCAGCAGCTTAGATTCGGTTCGCGGGACAGGGGGGGCTTTCTTT
CASSLDSVRGTGGAFF
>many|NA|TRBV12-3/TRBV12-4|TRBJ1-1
TGTGCCAGCGCAAACAGGGCTAACACTGAAGCTTTCTTT
CASANRANTEAFF
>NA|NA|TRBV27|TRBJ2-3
TGTGCCAGCAGTGAAAGGGGCCACACAGATACGCAGTATTTT
CASSERGHTDTQYF
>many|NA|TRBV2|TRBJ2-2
TGTGCCAGCAGTGATTCAGGGTCAGGGGAGCTGTTTTTT
CASSDSGSGELFF
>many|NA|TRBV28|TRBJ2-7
TGTGCCAGCAGTTTCCGGGGTTTGATAGACGAGCAGTACTTC
CASSFRGLIDEQYF
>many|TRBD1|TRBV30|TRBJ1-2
TGTGCCTGGAATCGGGACAGGGCGAACTATGGCTACACCTTC
CAWNRDRANYGYTF
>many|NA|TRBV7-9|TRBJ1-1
TGTGCCAGCACCGACCTAGATCCAGCGGCTGAAGCTTTCTTT
CASTDLDPAAEAFF
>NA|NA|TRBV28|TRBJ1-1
TGTGCCAGCAGTTTGGCTGACACTGAAGCTTTCTTT
CASSLADTEAFF
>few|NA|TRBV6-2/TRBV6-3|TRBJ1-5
TGTGCCAGCAGACAGGCATACGTGAGCAATCAGCCCCAGCATTTT
CASRQAYVSNQPQHF